The T cell receptor (beta chain) described here comes from a study of blood T cell repertoires in COVID-19. Overall study context: Acute and convalescent COVID-19 specimens originated in the United States, Italy and Spain. The analysed material was cDNA or gDNA that came from T cells, B-cell-depleted T cells, or PBMCs.

It was during active infection that Seattle patients were enrolled and then longitudinally followed. Per the study methods: Scientists estimated how many nucleated cells there were by amplifying reference gene primers. The repertoire was sequenced with immunoSEQ multiplex PCR; TCRdb's copy has only in-frame clones and lacks some. The V and J calls and clone size are taken from that table; D and trimming were inferred from the DNA. This sample yields 200,000 to 250,000 clones, of which about 82% are seen a single time; approximately 2.3% belongs to the top ten. The sequencing sample was made of peripheral blood. The TCR sequence derives from a woman aged 70-85 years with COVID-19, enrolled during active disease.

The CDR3 DNA sequence: TGTGCCATCAGCAAGACAGGTGTCCAGAGGACAACTAATGAAAAACTGTTTTTT. This encodes CAISKTGVQRTTNEKLFF. This chain connects TRBV10-3 to TRBJ1-4, with D maybe TRBD1 (6 bases). This CDR3 comprises 18 residues. Germline-derived CDR1 and CDR2 are ENHRY and SYGVKD. Trimming took off 6 bases at V and 0 bases at J, with 20 bases between the two ends.